This TCR beta chain was recovered during a study of early stage breast cancer tumors (dated by TCRdb to the late 2010s). Context from the whole study: Of the 15 to 20 invasive breast tumors, roughly 12 were found to be estrogen receptor-positive, progesterone receptor-positive and HER2-negative. Of the approximately twelve ER+/PR+/HER2- tumors, eight were classified as invasive ductal carcinomas and four as invasive lobular carcinomas. A read coverage of roughly 10-fold per sample was achieved on average. Across all samples, 2,500,000 or so templates representing 1 million or so unique clonotypes were detected. What the study reported, not specific to this receptor: Sequencing bulk genomic DNA from unsorted cells could not capture chain pairing or functional markers like CD4, CD8 and FOXP3. Enriched TCRB sequences shared across patients were mostly commonly generated sequences, unlikely to play an important role in the tumor microenvironment. Because the cohort was small, analysis by tumor subtype was not possible. Compared with adjacent normal breast tissue, tumors had roughly 2.7-fold higher T cell density and higher clonality. Repertoires from blood resembled normal breast more closely than tumor, and using blood as a reference for each tissue separated tumor from normal in about 85% of the 16 patients.

The CDR3 sequence holds 15 residues, the cysteine and phenylalanine included. Only CDR3 DNA remains: 45 bases, in frame from the first base. Per the germline V gene, MNHNS is the CDR1 and SASEGT is the CDR2. Trimming removed 6 bases from V and 2 bases from J, leaving 14 bases between the germline ends. Two independent genomic DNA replicates were amplified for each sample, with around 0.5 ug used for blood and approximately 1.5 ug for tumor or normal breast. TCRB sequencing of genomic DNA was carried out with the ImmunoSeq Intro kit according to the manufacturer's instructions. The multiplex PCR ran for roughly 29 cycles using proprietary primers and spike-in control sequences for absolute quantification. Single-end 150-bp reads were used to sequence an 87-bp fragment covering the CDR3 and the flanking V and J genes. Seven samples, each with two replicates, were multiplexed per lane of an Illumina MiSeq using version 3.0 chemistry. The study's own analysis went as follows. Raw data were processed with the vendor's proprietary pipeline, and both replicates were merged into a single result per sample. A clonotype was defined as productive rearrangements that share the same V-gene family, CDR3 amino acid sequence and J-gene segment. To compute clonality, the normalized Shannon entropy (Pielou evenness) of TCRB abundances was subtracted from 1. T cell density was estimated by dividing total templates by the number of input cells inferred from the DNA input amount. Total repertoire diversity and clonality were estimated with Recon using default parameters. A clonotype counted as tumor-enriched if its abundance in tumor exceeded 0.1% and was at least 32-fold higher than its abundance in normal breast. TCRdb limited this immuneACCESS table to in-frame rearrangements with V and J called. A share of clones is missing; checked studies link under half to unresolved V genes, and the rest is unexplained. That table is the source of V, J and clone size, and D and trimming were worked out from the DNA. Present in this sample are roughly 30,000 clones, about 59% of which were seen just once. The biggest ten clones account for 8.5% of the sample.

To note about this clone: Its antigen specificity is not known. Base qualities are missing; no much larger clone stands one base away.

Dicing about 17-50 mg of tumor tissue typically produced more than 2.5 ug of DNA. The study profiled bulk TCR beta-chain repertoires in matched peripheral blood, tumor and adjacent normal breast tissue taken from some 17 patients with early-stage breast cancer. Following resection, visually identified tumor tissue was excised and transferred into prechilled RNAlater. Tumor tissue (about 18-50 mg) was diced and then homogenized with a TissueLyser II in RLTplus buffer containing beta-mercaptoethanol and antifoaming agent. Genomic DNA was extracted with the Qiagen AllPrep DNA/RNA Mini kit. The chain is made from TRBV6-1 and TRBJ1-3; TRBD1 might be the D gene, on 5 matching bases. This receptor was identified in a person aged 50-59 years with breast cancer. The sequencing input was breast tumor tissue. In nucleotide form, the sequence is TGTGCCAGCAGCTCCAGGGAGACGGCTGGAAACACCATATATTTT. Its protein product is CASSSRETAGNTIYF.